The clone carrying this T cell receptor beta chain showed up just a few times. No antigen is known for it. Libraries of TCR beta came from iRepertoire HTBI primers plus Arm-PCR of CDR3 regions. TCRdb fed the multiplex PCR reads into MiXCR, producing one record per CDR3 protein. Here the sample spans about 430,000 distinct CDR3 sequences, 21% being singletons. This sample stems from a study of regulatory T cells in long-lasting Graves disease. As for the study in general: To qualify as persistent, Graves' disease required over 5 years of antithyroid drugs with positive TSH receptor antibodies. Findings of the study overall: Accuracy could have been hurt by small sample size.

Trimming left V 1 base short and J 8 bases short, with 8 bases between. This CDR3 comprises 12 residues. Germline assignment: CDR1 SEHNR and CDR2 FQNEAQ (reference sequence). Time point given: persistent/refractory GD, antithyroid drugs over 5 years with positive TRAb. The authors made the TCR library using RNA they extracted from PBMCs. Graves' disease diagnosis relied on American Thyroid Association guidelines. EDTA tubes received approximately 9 milliliters of collected peripheral blood. The chain links TRBV7-9 to TRBJ1-2; D not resolved. The receptor comes from a female donor with Graves disease. The source material was peripheral blood mononuclear cells (PBMCs), sampled when the disease was refractory, from a patient treated with antithyroid drugs. Here the CDR3 DNA reads TGTGCCAGCAGCTTAGATGAGGAGGGCTACACCTTC. This codes for CASSLDEEGYTF.